This T cell receptor beta chain is from a study of vaccination and CD4 T cells after COVID-19. In the study overall: Diagnosis preceded the drawing of post-COVID samples by a median approximately 96 days (range 35 to 161).

Note on this clonotype: Its antigen is not identified.

Sequencing of DNA taken from cultured CD4+ T cells relied on the Oncomine TCR Beta short-read assay. Using its own MiXCR run on the PCR reads, TCRdb lists one record per CDR3 protein. The profile covers some 10,000 distinct CDR3 sequences, with about 60% appearing a single time and 17% taken by the ten largest. Trimming shortened V by 2 bases and J by 0 bases, and 9 bases separated the two germline ends. The CDR3 sequence is 15 residues long. CDR1 SGHTA and CDR2 FQGTGA come from the germline V gene. The sample's treatment: roughly ten-day PBMC culture with coronavirus spike peptide pools or control peptides (ViraFEST assay).

The specimen sequenced was CD4+ T cells from blood, cultured in vitro. This chain connects TRBV7-3 to TRBJ2-3; no reliable D call. The sequence was collected from a human donor who had recovered from COVID-19. The CDR3 DNA follows: TGTGCCAGCAGCTTACAGCCTTCTAGCACAGATACGCAGTATTTT. It codes for CASSLQPSSTDTQYF.